Listed below are T cell receptor beta chains from one sample, sequenced in a study of regulatory T cells in long-lasting Graves disease. Via MiXCR, TCRdb re-called the multiplex PCR reads, giving one row per CDR3 protein. The repertoire includes roughly 520,000 distinct CDR3 sequences, around 11% of them detected once, and roughly 9.3% sits in the top ten. These same records also appear under a second study, on T cells in Graves' hyperthyroidism and ophthalmopathy.

This sample comprised peripheral blood mononuclear cells (PBMCs), obtained at new diagnosis, from a patient treated with antithyroid drugs. The receptors come from a woman under 40 with Graves disease. CDR3s include the opening cysteine and the closing phenylalanine or tryptophan. D genes are given only for firm matches.

V	J	D	CDR3
TRBV10-2	TRBJ2-1	TRBD2	CASSLAGGPHNEQFF
TRBV12-3/TRBV12-4	TRBJ2-1	TRBD2	CASSLAIGLAHEQFF
TRBV29-1	TRBJ1-1	.	CSGGRNTEAFF
TRBV20-1	TRBJ1-1	.	CSARVRDMNTEAFF
TRBV3-1	TRBJ1-1	.	CASSQEEVGVNTEAFF
TRBV9	TRBJ1-2	TRBD1	CASSVGRGTGYGYTF
TRBV12-3/TRBV12-4	TRBJ2-4	.	CASSFSGERAKNIQYF
TRBV7-2	TRBJ1-1	.	CASSLGSMNTEAFF
TRBV19	TRBJ1-2	TRBD1	CASSRDSGPGGYGYTF
TRBV9	TRBJ2-1	.	CASSDQGEQFF
TRBV7-3	TRBJ1-1	.	CASSLRPGTGTEAFF
TRBV7-6	TRBJ2-1	.	CASSLASPLIYNEQFF
TRBV19	TRBJ1-2	.	CASTSGSMGYTF
TRBV2	TRBJ1-2	TRBD1	CARDRAYGYTF
TRBV5-6	TRBJ2-1	.	CASSLQWNEQFF
TRBV24-1	TRBJ2-3	TRBD2	CATSSSGRADTQYF
TRBV19	TRBJ2-5	TRBD2	CASSILTSGSEETQYF
TRBV6-1	TRBJ2-7	.	CASSSTSGGGGEQYF
TRBV28	TRBJ1-1	.	CASSPPDRYTEAFF
TRBV20-1	TRBJ1-1	.	CSARGPDTEAFF
TRBV5-1	TRBJ1-1	.	CASSLGQTYTEAFF
TRBV3-1	TRBJ2-7	.	CASSRAANYEQYF
TRBV6-2/TRBV6-3	TRBJ1-5	.	CASSYVGGNQPQHF
TRBV4-2	TRBJ2-3	TRBD2	CASSQEAPVAGSSTQYF
TRBV7-9	TRBJ2-1	TRBD1	CASSSTGTGMFF
TRBV5-1	TRBJ1-6	.	CASSPVGVDSPLHF
TRBV12-3/TRBV12-4	TRBJ1-5	.	CASSLGRVSGNQPQHF
TRBV7-9	TRBJ1-1	TRBD1	CASSPGQVNTEASF
TRBV12-3/TRBV12-4	TRBJ1-6	.	CASQDRVNSPLHF
TRBV18	TRBJ2-3	TRBD1	CASSRRDSQYTDTQYF
TRBV29-1	TRBJ2-3	TRBD2	CSVLGRELSTDTQYF
TRBV6-2/TRBV6-3	TRBJ2-1	.	CASSYSRTSYNEQFF
TRBV27	TRBJ1-5	.	CASSLRVYQPQHF
TRBV11-2	TRBJ1-1	.	CASSLRLNTEAFF
TRBV6-1	TRBJ2-7	.	CASIGDLYEQYF
TRBV18	TRBJ1-5	TRBD1	CASSLSTGNSNQPQRF
TRBV2	TRBJ1-3	.	CASSVGPGHRGNTIYF
TRBV3-1	TRBJ1-3	.	CASSQGSSGNTIYF
TRBV4-2	TRBJ2-5	TRBD1	CASSQDFRDSGQETQYF
TRBV6-1	TRBJ2-1	TRBD1	CASSDSRTGNRYNEQFF
TRBV20-1	TRBJ2-1	TRBD1	CSARARDRAYNEQFF
TRBV28	TRBJ2-5	.	CASSLYQVETQYF